This is a list of T cell receptor beta chains from one sample in a study of blood T cell repertoires in COVID-19. Sequenced by immunoSEQ multiplex PCR; TCRdb stores in-frame clones only, minus some. Of 250,000 or so clones listed, 70% to 90% are singletons. Sequences were obtained from peripheral blood. The receptors were sampled from a woman aged 40 to 50 who had recovered from COVID-19. Each CDR3 is given with its conserved first and last residue. D genes are given only for firm matches. Rows may omit the clone size; those that give it use once, few, many or a size class.

j_call,d_call,v_call,clone_size,cdr3_aa,cdr3_nt
TRBJ2-7,-,TRBV25-1,-,CASRRREHEQYF,TGTGCCAGCAGAAGGAGGGAGCACGAGCAGTACTTC
TRBJ2-1,-,TRBV18,-,CASSPREGAYNEQFF,TGTGCCAGCTCACCACGGGAGGGGGCCTACAATGAGCAGTTCTTC
TRBJ2-5,-,TRBV18,-,CASSPGAVQETQYF,TGTGCCAGCTCACCAGGGGCGGTCCAAGAGACCCAGTACTTC
TRBJ1-1,-,TRBV19,-,CASSPRSNTEAFF,TGTGCCAGTAGTCCACGGTCGAACACTGAAGCTTTCTTT
TRBJ2-1,-,TRBV30,-,CAWSPPKGFFGNEQFF,TGTGCCTGGAGTCCCCCCAAGGGGTTTTTTGGTAATGAGCAGTTCTTC
TRBJ2-5,-,TRBV3-1/TRBV3-2,-,CASSQVVGAPETQYF,TGTGCCAGCAGCCAAGTGGTAGGGGCCCCAGAGACCCAGTACTTC
TRBJ1-5,-,TRBV24-1,few,CATSDRFGPQHF,TGTGCCACCAGTGACCGCTTCGGGCCCCAGCATTTT
TRBJ1-2,-,TRBV3-1/TRBV3-2,once,CASSQEGRTCYGYTF,TGTGCCAGCAGCCAAGAGGGCAGGACTTGCTATGGCTACACCTTC
TRBJ1-1,TRBD1,TRBV2,-,CASTTMGGTGRRGNTEAFF,TGTGCCAGCACCACCATGGGAGGGACAGGGAGACGAGGGAACACTGAAGCTTTCTTT
TRBJ1-1,-,TRBV12-3/TRBV12-4,-,CASSYRQKAFF,TGTGCCAGCAGTTACAGACAGAAAGCTTTCTTT
TRBJ2-7,TRBD2,TRBV30,-,CAWSAVGLAYEQYF,TGTGCCTGGAGCGCCGTGGGACTAGCTTATGAGCAGTACTTC
TRBJ1-1,-,TRBV27,-,CASSSRGRAFF,TGTGCCAGCAGTTCCCGCGGTCGAGCTTTCTTT
TRBJ2-1,TRBD1,TRBV10-3,-,CAILPGLWWTGQGVHEQFF,TGTGCCATCCTCCCGGGCCTGTGGTGGACGGGACAGGGGGTCCATGAGCAGTTCTTC
TRBJ2-3,TRBD2,TRBV24-1,-,CATSDLSASGSWTDTQYF,TGTGCCACCAGTGATTTGTCGGCTAGCGGGAGTTGGACAGATACGCAGTATTTT
TRBJ2-7,TRBD1,TRBV30,-,CAWSGGTGYEQYF,TGTGCCTGGAGTGGCGGGACAGGGTACGAGCAGTACTTC
TRBJ1-2,TRBD1,TRBV7-2,-,CASSPGTGYGYTF,TGTGCCAGCAGCCCCGGGACAGGTTATGGCTACACCTTC
TRBJ1-5,-,TRBV15,-,CATTGGPRRVNQPQHF,TGTGCCACCACGGGCGGGCCGCGGAGGGTCAATCAGCCCCAGCATTTT
TRBJ1-2,-,TRBV18,-,CASSPPSPGGYTF,TGTGCCAGCTCACCACCCAGCCCGGGGGGCTACACCTTC